This paragraph covers one TCR beta chain sequence. Seattle-derived patients entered the study during active infection and were followed longitudinally. The length of the CDR3 is 19 residues. The ends were cut back, 4 bases at V and 5 bases at J, with 29 bases in the middle. In the source study's methods: Counts of nucleated cells, estimated from reference gene primer amplification, were obtained. Clones were sequenced by immunoSEQ multiplex PCR, and TCRdb holds only the in-frame ones, with some missing. That table is the source of V, J and clone size, and D and trimming were worked out from the DNA. The data show 410,000 or so clones, with 70% to 90% seen just once and less than 2% held by the top ten. This entry belongs to a study of blood T cell repertoires in COVID-19.

Material: peripheral blood. The V and J genes are TRBV23-1 and TRBJ1-1; no clear D gene. TRBV23-1 is identified as an open reading frame with a role that is uncertain. The receptor was derived from a woman between 40 and 55 years old with COVID-19, enrolled during active disease. The CDR3 spells CASSPLVRLRRAIDTEAFF. The CDR3 DNA reads TGCGCCAGCAGTCCCCTCGTTCGTCTAAGGAGGGCGATAGATACTGAAGCTTTCTTT.